One sample yielded the 21 T cell receptor beta chains listed below, sequenced in a study of spatial heterogeneity in lung cancer. These TCRs' antigens remain unknown. Study results and caveats: Expanded alpha and beta TCR counts within tumors tracked tumor mutation counts.

TCRdb recomputed calls from the 5' RACE reads with MiXCR, one row per CDR3 protein. The profile covers about 14,000 distinct CDR3 sequences, with over 3.5% appearing a single time and approximately 16% taken by the ten largest. Time point indicated: sample taken at primary tumor resection. Specimen: lung tumor tissue, collected at surgery. The receptors derive from a female donor with early-stage non-small cell lung cancer.

This clonotype was observed at least ten times. The chain uses TRBV12-3 or TRBV12-4 and TRBJ2-3; D is perhaps TRBD1 or TRBD2 (6 bases each). The ends were cut back, 7 bases at V and 2 bases at J, with 16 bases in the middle. This CDR3 is 15 amino acids long. In DNA, the CDR3 is TGTGCCAGCAAAACTGGGGGGCGTACCACAGATACGCAGTATTTT. Its protein product is CASKTGGRTTDTQYF.

In this sample, this clonotype turned up many times. CDR3 in DNA: TGCAGTGCCCCCCTTACTAGCGGGGCGAACACCGGGGAGCTGTTTTTT. Its protein product is CSAPLTSGANTGELFF. The V call is TRBV20-1, the J call TRBJ2-2, with 10 bases aligning to TRBD2. CDR1 and CDR2 (germline): DFQATT, SNEGSKA (reference sequence). The CDR3 is 16 residues long. V lost 6 bases to trimming and J lost 0 bases; unmatched junction nucleotides: 7.

By share of the sample, this clonotype is large. CDR3 sequence: CASSFQTGELFF. In DNA form, the CDR3 reads TGTGCCAGCAGCTTCCAGACCGGGGAGCTGTTTTTT. This chain joins TRBV5-6 and TRBJ2-2; D ambiguous. V lost 2 bases to trimming and J lost 5 bases, with 4 bases between them. Germline V gene lookup returns CDR1 SGHDT and CDR2 YYEEEE. This CDR3 comprises 12 residues.

This clonotype was detected ten times or more. This chain links TRBV20-1 with TRBJ2-2; D perhaps matches TRBD2 (5 bases). V gave up 6 bases and J gave up 3 bases, with 23 bases separating them. This CDR3 comprises 17 residues. In germline, CDR1 is DFQATT, CDR2 SNEGSKA (reference sequence). The CDR3 sequence: CSAAGREDGLHTGELFF. Written as DNA, the CDR3 is TGCAGTGCGGCGGGCCGAGAGGACGGACTCCACACCGGGGAGCTGTTTTTT.

This clonotype was counted only a few times. The CDR3 nucleotides read TGTGCCAGCAGCCACCGTCCCGGGACAGGGAACTCACCCCTCCACTTT. Translation gives CASSHRPGTGNSPLHF. J is TRBJ1-6 and V is TRBV6-2 or TRBV6-3; 9 bases align to TRBD1. V dropped 6 bases and J dropped 10; count of bases not matched to a gene: 13. Germline V gene data show CDR1 as MNHEY and CDR2 as SVGEGT. The CDR3 is 16 amino acids.

This clonotype was recorded at least ten times. The chain has TRBV4-1 and TRBJ2-1; TRBD1 is a possible D gene (6 bases). The length of the CDR3 is 15 residues. Trimming cost V 3 bases and J 7 bases, with 16 bases left between them. The germline V gene encodes CDR1 MGHRA and CDR2 YSYEKL. The CDR3 coding sequence is TGCGCCAGCAGCCATCTCCTAAACAGGGATAATGAGCAGTTCTTC. Translation gives CASSHLLNRDNEQFF.

This clonotype was counted ten times or more. The V gene is TRBV9, the J gene TRBJ2-7; TRBD2 agrees at 7 bases. The CDR3 totals 14 residues. Germline V CDR1 and CDR2: SGDLS, YYNGEE. V dropped 4 bases and J dropped 6; count of bases not matched to a gene: 10. The CDR3 loop reads CASSHSAGRGEQYF. DNA for the CDR3: TGTGCCAGCAGCCACAGTGCTGGGAGGGGCGAGCAGTACTTC.

This clonotype has a count of ten or more. The chain uses TRBV12-3 or TRBV12-4 and TRBJ1-1, with 10 bases identical to TRBD1. This CDR3 region has 15 residues. Germline trimming cut 8 bases from V and 3 bases from J; bases unmatched to any gene: 9. This CDR3 reads CASWGSGQGHTEAFF. The CDR3 DNA reads TGTGCCAGCTGGGGTTCGGGACAGGGGCACACTGAAGCTTTCTTT.

In its sample, this clonotype ranks as medium-sized. This CDR3 reads CSARDPTASSYTF. In nucleotides, the CDR3 is TGCAGTGCTAGAGATCCCACGGCTTCCAGCTACACCTTC. The rearrangement uses TRBV20-1 and TRBJ1-2; D call uncertain. CDR3 length: 13 residues. V gave up 0 bases and J gave up 9 bases, with 14 bases separating them. From germline, CDR1 is DFQATT and CDR2 SNEGSKA (reference sequence).

This clonotype was seen ten or more times. The chain joins TRBV9 to TRBJ2-7; D gene ambiguous. In germline, CDR1 is SGDLS, CDR2 YYNGEE. Trimming stripped 0 bases from V and 2 bases from J, with 9 bases between. CDR3 length: 14 amino acids. This CDR3 reads CASSVGETPYEQYF. The CDR3 bases are TGTGCCAGCAGCGTAGGTGAGACACCCTACGAGCAGTACTTC.

This clonotype came up many times. The chain links TRBV6-5 to TRBJ2-1, with 10 nucleotides matching TRBD1. The germline V gene encodes CDR1 MNHEY and CDR2 SVGAGI. V shed 7 bases and J 6 bases; nucleotides not matched to a gene: 3. The CDR3 runs to 13 residues. CDR3 loop: CASTWDRGNEQFF. The CDR3, as DNA: TGTGCCAGCACTTGGGACAGGGGCAATGAGCAGTTCTTC.

This clonotype has at least ten counts. The rearrangement links TRBV10-3 to TRBJ2-3; the match to TRBD1 covers 9 bases. Germline V gives CDR1 ENHRY, CDR2 SYGVKD. J was trimmed by 4 bases and V by 9 bases; bases with no gene match: 8. The CDR3 totals 14 residues. The chain's CDR3 is CAISLTGGADTQYF. The CDR3 DNA follows: TGTGCCATATCATTGACAGGGGGTGCAGATACGCAGTATTTT.

By sample fraction, this clonotype is medium-sized (0.01 to 0.1%). V gene TRBV9 combines with J gene TRBJ1-1; 8 nucleotides line up with TRBD1. The CDR3 spans 15 residues. V was clipped by 4 bases and J by 5 bases; unmatched bases: 10. Germline CDR1 is SGDLS and CDR2 is YYNGEE. CDR3: CASSPSRGRGTEAFF. The CDR3 nucleotides are TGTGCCAGCAGCCCGAGCAGGGGGCGAGGGACTGAAGCTTTCTTT.

This clonotype showed up many times. The chain couples TRBV20-1 to TRBJ2-1; 7 bases line up with TRBD2. CDR3 length: 15 amino acids. Germline assignment: CDR1 DFQATT and CDR2 SNEGSKA (reference sequence). V trimming: 3 bases; J trimming: 4 bases; junction bases outside the gene matches: 9. The CDR3 sequence is CSARNYGTIYNEQFF. As DNA, the CDR3 is TGCAGTGCTAGGAATTACGGGACTATTTACAATGAGCAGTTCTTC.

In its sample, this clonotype was seen many times. This chain uses TRBV6-5 with TRBJ1-2, with D unresolved. CDR3 size: 13 residues. Trimming stripped 5 bases from V and 8 bases from J, with 15 bases between. Germline V gene lookup returns CDR1 MNHEY and CDR2 SVGAGI. In DNA, the CDR3 is TGTGCCAGCAGTCCTGGATCGGCTGGGGGCTACACCTTC. Amino acids: CASSPGSAGGYTF.

This clonotype was seen many times. The rearrangement links TRBV18 to TRBJ2-3; 8 bases are shared with TRBD1. V shed 2 bases and J 6 bases; nucleotides not matched to a gene: 10. CDR1 and CDR2 from the germline V gene are KGHSH and LQKENI. The CDR3 has 16 amino acids. CDR3 sequence reads: CASSPRGQVFRDTQYF. In nucleotides, the CDR3 is TGTGCCAGCTCACCAAGGGGACAGGTCTTTCGTGATACGCAGTATTTT.

In this sample, this clonotype turned up many times. This rearrangement joins TRBV6-2 or TRBV6-3 to TRBJ1-2, with a possible D match to TRBD1 (6 bases). The CDR3 sequence is 17 residues long. Between the trimmed V and J ends, which lost 1 base and 0 bases, there was a span of 15 bases. Germline V CDR1 and CDR2: MNHEY, SVGEGT. Here the CDR3 DNA reads TGTGCCAGCAGTTACTTCGAAGGACAGCTAGCTAACTATGGCTACACCTTC. Translated: CASSYFEGQLANYGYTF.

This clonotype was found many times. V and J are TRBV28 and TRBJ1-4, with a tentative D call TRBD1 (6 bases). V shed 6 bases and J shed 14 bases, with 16 bases lying between them. Germline loops: CDR1 MDHEN, CDR2 SYDVKM. This CDR3 contains 12 residues. CDR3 region: CASSPGFRGLFF. The CDR3 nucleotides are TGTGCCAGCAGCCCAGGGTTTAGGGGGCTGTTTTTT. Variable domain in full (rest from reference TRBV28 and TRBJ1-4): DVKVTQSSRYLVKRTGEKVFLECVQDMDHENMFWYRQDPGLGLRLIYFSYDVKMKEKGDIPEGYSVSREKKERFSLILESASTNQTSMYLCASSPGFRGLFFGSGTQLSVL.

This clonotype was counted at least ten times. The rearrangement links TRBV4-1 to TRBJ1-2; D gene ambiguous. The V gene's germline CDR1 is MGHRA and CDR2 YSYEKL. Between the trimmed V and J ends, which lost 0 bases and 0 bases, there was a span of 8 bases. The CDR3 spans 15 residues. The chain's CDR3 is CASSQDPRANYGYTF. In DNA, the CDR3 is TGCGCCAGCAGCCAAGACCCCCGGGCTAACTATGGCTACACCTTC.

This clonotype was seen many times. The CDR3 protein is CASSQEGRTGVPYEQYF. The CDR3, as DNA: TGTGCCAGCAGCCAAGAGGGAAGGACAGGGGTCCCCTACGAGCAGTACTTC. V and J are TRBV14 and TRBJ2-7; 9 bases agree with TRBD1. The trim removed 0 bases at V and 2 bases at J, leaving 8 bases unmatched. The CDR3 has 17 amino acids. From germline, CDR1 is SGHDN and CDR2 FVKESK.

This clonotype is judged medium-sized. CDR3 sequence: CAWSREVKNIQYF. CDR3 in DNA: TGTGCCTGGAGTAGGGAGGTCAAAAACATTCAGTACTTC. This chain links TRBV30 with TRBJ2-4, with D perhaps matching TRBD2 (6 bases). The CDR3 loop spans 13 amino acids. Trimming pared 2 bases from V and 3 bases from J, leaving 8 bases between. Germline assignment: CDR1 GTSNPN and CDR2 SVGIG (reference sequence). Filled out from reference TRBV30 and TRBJ2-4, the complete variable domain reads SQTIHQWPATLVQPVGSPLSLECTVEGTSNPNLYWYRQAAGRGLQLLFYSVGIGQISSEVPQNLSASRPQDRQFILSSKKLLLSDSGFYLCAWSREVKNIQYFGAGTRLSVL.